The 32 T cell receptor beta chains listed next were all sequenced from one sample in a study of T cell responses to AZD1222 COVID-19 vaccine. Libraries were prepared by immunoSEQ multiplex PCR; TCRdb keeps only in-frame clonotypes and omits some of them. The table includes about 86,000 clones, about 88% detected once. The material was peripheral blood, obtained 28 days after the second AZD1222 dose. The receptors shown here come from an adult who received the AZD1222 COVID-19 vaccine.

V usage is TRBV15 and J usage is TRBJ1-1; D possibly corresponds to TRBD1 (5 bases). V dropped 0 bases and J dropped 8 bases, with 7 bases sitting between them. CDR1 LNHNV and CDR2 YYDKDF come from the germline V gene (reference sequence). This CDR3 spans 12 amino acids. The CDR3 region is CATSRDGAEAFF. The CDR3 DNA reads as TGTGCCACCAGCAGAGATGGGGCCGAAGCTTTCTTT.

The V call is TRBV6-5, the J call TRBJ2-5; TRBD2 matches 11 bases. After removal of 2 bases from V and 4 bases from J, the junction contained 6 bases not matched to a gene. Germline V lookup: CDR1 MNHEY, CDR2 SVGAGI. The CDR3 extends over 16 amino acids. The CDR3 region is CASSYGQTSGTETQYF. CDR3 coding DNA: TGTGCCAGCAGTTACGGACAGACTAGCGGGACAGAGACCCAGTACTTC.

This clone was counted once. The chain recombines TRBV7-8 with TRBJ2-5, with TRBD2 as a possible D gene (6 bases). Germline V gene sequence: CDR1 SGHVS, CDR2 FQNEAQ. Trimming took 1 base from V and 1 from J, leaving 7 bases between them. The CDR3 runs 14 residues. The CDR3 DNA reads TGTGCCAGCAGCTTAGGACTAGTCCAAGAGACCCAGTACTTC. Protein product: CASSLGLVQETQYF.

This clone has a handful of counts. The chain couples TRBV13 to TRBJ2-3; D uncertain. This CDR3 comprises 15 residues. Germline CDR1 reads PRHDT; CDR2 reads FYEKMQ (reference sequence). V was trimmed by 5 bases and J by 0 bases, leaving 12 bases between them. Here the CDR3 DNA reads TGTGCCAGCAGCGCCCGACTGGGTAGCACAGATACGCAGTATTTT. Protein sequence: CASSARLGSTDTQYF.

This sequence joins TRBV11-3 and TRBJ2-7; D unresolved. Germline values: CDR1 SGHNT, CDR2 YENEEA. The CDR3 runs 14 residues. V dropped 1 base and J dropped 0 bases, with 7 bases sitting between them. Here the CDR3 DNA reads TGTGCCAGCAGCTTAGGTCCGAGCTCCTACGAGCAGTACTTC. Translated: CASSLGPSSYEQYF.

The rearrangement links TRBV5-8 to TRBJ1-1, with D possibly being TRBD1 (6 bases). Per the germline V gene, CDR1 is SGHTS and CDR2 is YDEGEE. V lost 6 bases and J lost 0, with 12 bases in between. This CDR3 region has 14 residues. The CDR3 coding sequence is TGTGCCAGCACCACCGGGGGCATGAACACTGAAGCTTTCTTT. Protein product: CASTTGGMNTEAFF.

The sample holds a few counts of this clone. The CDR3 nucleotides are TGCGCCAGCAGCTCGGACAGGGGGCTGGAGGAGCAGTACTTC. It encodes CASSSDRGLEEQYF. This sequence joins TRBV5-1 and TRBJ2-7, with 11 bases lining up with TRBD1. Trimming cost V 3 bases and J 7 bases; bases outside gene matches: 6. The V gene's germline CDR1 is SGHRS and CDR2 YFSETQ. The CDR3 covers 14 residues.

This chain uses TRBV19 with TRBJ1-5, with TRBD1 matching 7 bases. Germline assignment: CDR1 LNHDA and CDR2 SQIVND (reference sequence). The J segment lost 3 bases and the V segment lost 7 bases, leaving 6 bases of the junction unmatched. This CDR3 comprises 14 residues. DNA of the CDR3: TGTGCCAGTATGGGGACAGTTAACAATCAGCCCCAGCATTTT. It codes for CASMGTVNNQPQHF.

The chain uses TRBV7-8 and TRBJ2-1, with 10 bases lining up with TRBD2. The CDR3 has 21 residues. The germline V gene encodes CDR1 SGHVS and CDR2 FQNEAQ. V lost 5 bases and J lost 4; bases outside the gene matches: 23. CDR3 bases: TGTGCCAGCAGCGAAAGCCCCCAGGTAACCACTAGCGGGAAGGTGTACAATGAGCAGTTCTTC. Its translation: CASSESPQVTTSGKVYNEQFF.

The rearrangement uses TRBV15 and TRBJ2-1; 9 bases agree with TRBD2. CDR3 length equals 18 residues. Germline-derived CDR1 and CDR2 are LNHNV and YYDKDF (reference sequence). J gave up 5 bases and V 5 bases, and 16 bases lay outside the gene matches. CDR3 region: CATSGTFPRGRGDNEQFF. DNA of the CDR3: TGTGCCACCAGCGGAACGTTTCCTCGCGGGAGGGGCGACAATGAGCAGTTCTTC.

V and J are TRBV6-1 and TRBJ1-5; D not resolved. V was shortened by 0 bases and J by 4 bases, with 7 bases between the two germline ends. This CDR3 comprises 14 residues. The V gene's germline CDR1 is MNHNS and CDR2 SASEGT. CDR3 in amino acids: CASSEALENQPQHF. The CDR3 coding sequence is TGTGCCAGCAGTGAAGCATTGGAGAATCAGCCCCAGCATTTT.

The V gene is TRBV4-1, the J gene TRBJ1-6; D not certain. CDR3 length: 12 residues. Germline-derived CDR1 and CDR2 are MGHRA and YSYEKL. Trimming took 1 base from V and 9 from J, leaving 4 bases between them. CDR3 protein: CASSQGVSPLHF. CDR3 DNA: TGCGCCAGCAGCCAAGGGGTTTCACCCCTCCACTTT.

The chain links TRBV27 to TRBJ2-4; 7 bases are a match to TRBD2. The ends lost 1 base at V and 5 bases at J; junction bases unmatched: 2. CDR3 size: 14 residues. The germline V gene has CDR1 MNHEY and CDR2 SMNVEV (reference sequence). The CDR3 reads CASSLWGGENIQYF. CDR3 in DNA: TGTGCCAGCAGTTTATGGGGGGGGGAAAACATTCAGTACTTC.

This clone has a single count. CDR3: CASSPGTSGVGAYNEQFF. The CDR3 nucleotides read TGTGCCAGTAGCCCCGGGACTAGCGGGGTTGGGGCCTACAATGAGCAGTTCTTC. The chain couples TRBV19 to TRBJ2-1; 13 positions match TRBD2. The CDR3 runs 18 residues. Trimming at V came to 6 bases and at J to 2 bases, leaving 10 bases not matched to a gene. Per the germline V gene, CDR1 is LNHDA and CDR2 is SQIVND (reference sequence).

The chain employs TRBV2 and TRBJ1-1, with a weak D call TRBD1 (6 bases). Germline lookup yields CDR1 SNHLY and CDR2 FYNNEI. The CDR3 totals 14 residues. Trimming stripped 4 bases from V and 6 bases from J, with 15 bases between. The CDR3: CASSGRGAIPEAFF. The CDR3 bases are TGTGCCAGCAGTGGGCGGGGGGCGATCCCTGAAGCTTTCTTT.

The chain couples TRBV14 to TRBJ2-7, with D hard to call. The CDR3 has 11 residues. V shed 4 bases and J shed 0 bases, with 1 base lying between them. The germline V gene encodes CDR1 SGHDN and CDR2 FVKESK. In DNA, the CDR3 is TGTGCCAGCAGCCCCTCCTACGAGCAGTACTTC. Protein product: CASSPSYEQYF.

V is TRBV2 and J is TRBJ2-7; TRBD2 matches at 11 bases. Germline lookup yields CDR1 SNHLY and CDR2 FYNNEI. This CDR3 spans 17 amino acids. J was trimmed by 0 bases and V by 5 bases; bases with no gene match: 9. The CDR3 protein is CASSFSSTSGSSYEQYF. Written as DNA, the CDR3 is TGTGCCAGCAGTTTCTCTTCTACTAGCGGGAGCTCCTACGAGCAGTACTTC.

The V gene is TRBV5-1, the J gene TRBJ2-7; 7 bases are a match to TRBD1. The CDR3 consists of 14 residues. J was trimmed by 1 base and V by 3 bases; bases with no gene match: 4. CDR1 and CDR2 from the germline V gene are SGHRS and YFSETQ. CDR3 protein: CASSSRTGSYEQYF. The CDR3 region has the DNA TGCGCCAGCAGCTCAAGGACAGGTTCCTACGAGCAGTACTTC.

This chain links TRBV6-6 with TRBJ1-4; no clear D. The CDR3 is 14 residues long. Germline loops: CDR1 MNHNY, CDR2 SVGAGI (reference sequence). V gave up 7 bases and J gave up 7 bases, with 16 bases separating them. DNA of the CDR3: TGTGCCAGCATCAAGGCTGTGCGAAGTGAAAAACTGTTTTTT. Translating gives CASIKAVRSEKLFF.

This clone has only a few counts. J is TRBJ1-3 and V is TRBV2; a possible D gene is TRBD1 (6 bases). Looked up from germline, CDR1 is SNHLY and CDR2 is FYNNEI. The V gene lost 6 bases and the J gene lost 0 bases, with 12 bases spanning the gap. The CDR3 is made up of 15 amino acids. The CDR3: CASRGDRTSGNTIYF. CDR3 sequence (DNA): TGTGCCAGCAGGGGCGACAGGACCTCTGGAAACACCATATATTTT.

The chain uses TRBV7-9 and TRBJ2-5; D remains unclear. Germline V CDR1 and CDR2: SEHNR, FQNEAQ (reference sequence). The CDR3 extends over 13 amino acids. The V end was cut by 6 bases, the J end by 4 bases, with 12 bases between. CDR3: CASSGVFRETQYF. The CDR3 nucleotides are TGTGCCAGCAGTGGAGTGTTTAGAGAGACCCAGTACTTC. Looking up the rest from reference TRBV7-9 and TRBJ2-5 gives the full variable domain: DTGVSQNPRHKITKRGQNVTFRCDPISEHNRLYWYRQTLGQGPEFLTYFQNEAQLEKSRLLSDRFSAERPKGSFSTLEIQRTEQGDSAMYLCASSGVFRETQYFGPGTRLLVL.

The V and J genes are TRBV3-1 (or the pseudogene TRBV3-2) and TRBJ2-3, with D possibly being TRBD2 (5 bases). This CDR3 spans 11 amino acids. V was trimmed by 3 bases and J by 8 bases, leaving 6 bases between them. CDR1 is LGHDT and CDR2 is YNNKEL in the germline V gene (reference sequence). CDR3 DNA: TGTGCCAGCAGCCACGGAGGTACGCAGTATTTT. This translates into CASSHGGTQYF.

The CDR3, as DNA: TGTGCCAGCTCATCAGCGGGGCCCTACGAGCAGTACTTC. Encoded protein: CASSSAGPYEQYF. The chain employs TRBV18 and TRBJ2-7; 7 bases are shared with TRBD2. The CDR3 spans 13 residues. CDR1 KGHSH and CDR2 LQKENI come from the germline V gene. V was clipped by 5 bases and J by 2 bases; unmatched bases: 3.

This sequence joins TRBV6-5 and TRBJ2-5; tentatively, D is TRBD1 (6 bases). CDR3 length: 14 amino acids. V dropped 10 bases and J dropped 5 bases, with 20 bases sitting between them. The germline CDR1 and CDR2 sequences are MNHEY and SVGAGI. Written as DNA, the CDR3 is TGTGCCACTCTCCAGGGGCACGGCGGGGAGACCCAGTACTTC. This sequence encodes CATLQGHGGETQYF.

This chain uses TRBV6-5 with TRBJ1-2; the D gene is possibly TRBD1 (5 bases). Deletions cut 6 bases from V and 2 bases from J, with 13 bases between. Germline CDR1 MNHEY, CDR2 SVGAGI. CDR3 length: 14 amino acids. The CDR3, as DNA: TGTGCCAGCAGCAAGGACATAACGAACTATGGCTACACCTTC. Its protein is CASSKDITNYGYTF.

J is TRBJ2-5 and V is TRBV24-1, with D possibly matching TRBD2 (5 bases). Germline V gene lookup returns CDR1 KGHDR and CDR2 SFDVKD. This CDR3 is 14 amino acids long. Trimming shortened V by 3 bases and J by 4 bases, and 11 bases separated the two germline ends. This chain's CDR3 is CATSDQTRGETQYF. In nucleotides, the CDR3 is TGTGCCACCAGTGATCAGACCCGGGGAGAGACCCAGTACTTC.

This chain connects TRBV5-5 to TRBJ1-1; D perhaps matches TRBD1 (5 bases). The V end lost 1 base, the J end lost 4 bases, and 14 bases lay between the germline ends. CDR1 and CDR2 (germline): SGHKS, YYEKEE (reference sequence). The length of the CDR3 is 15 residues. This CDR3 is CASSLYPQGSTEAFF. The DNA for the CDR3 is TGTGCCAGCAGCTTGTATCCCCAGGGTAGCACTGAAGCTTTCTTT.

The CDR3 DNA sequence: TGTGCCAGCAGCGTAAACCGGGCTAGCGGGAGATACGAGCAGTACTTC. The encoded protein is CASSVNRASGRYEQYF. The chain joins TRBV7-2 to TRBJ2-7; TRBD2 agrees at 10 bases. With 5 bases clipped from V and 4 bases from J, the junction kept 11 bases outside the gene matches. This CDR3 region has 16 residues. Per the germline V gene, CDR1 is SGHTA and CDR2 is FQGNSA.

The rearrangement joins TRBV4-1 to TRBJ2-7; 9 nucleotides line up with TRBD1. Looked up from germline, CDR1 is MGHRA and CDR2 is YSYEKL. J gave up 2 bases and V 5 bases, and 7 bases lay outside the gene matches. This CDR3 comprises 15 residues. CDR3 sequence reads: CASSMRTGDAYEQYF. The CDR3 region has the DNA TGCGCCAGCAGCATGCGGACAGGGGACGCCTACGAGCAGTACTTC.

The CDR3 DNA reads TGTGCCAGCAGTGAGTTCGCTAACTATGGCTACACCTTC. Translating gives CASSEFANYGYTF. The chain employs TRBV25-1 and TRBJ1-2, with D uncertain. Germline CDR1 and CDR2: MGHDK and SYGVNS. The V end lost 3 bases, the J end lost 0 bases, and 5 bases lay between the germline ends. This CDR3 spans 13 amino acids.

J is TRBJ2-1 and V is TRBV18; 12 bases map to TRBD2. CDR1 is KGHSH, CDR2 LQKENI, per germline. Unmatched junction bases numbered 6, after V lost 3 bases and J lost 6 bases. This CDR3 region has 16 residues. In DNA form, the CDR3 reads TGTGCCAGCTCACCCCCTGGACTAGCGGGATCCAATGAGCAGTTCTTC. This encodes CASSPPGLAGSNEQFF.

V and J are TRBV12-3 or TRBV12-4 and TRBJ1-2; D gene ambiguous. V lost 2 bases and J lost 6, with 7 bases in between. This CDR3 spans 12 amino acids. The CDR3 DNA is TGTGCCAGCAGTTTAACAGTAGATGGCTACACCTTC. It translates to CASSLTVDGYTF.